One and the same sample provided the 28 T cell receptor beta chains below, sequenced in a study of technical replicates of blood from a few donors. Method: immunoSEQ multiplex PCR; TCRdb's copy keeps in-frame clones and lacks some. This table holds under 85,000 clones, roughly 92% found once. Sequences were obtained from T cells isolated from PBMCs. These receptors were obtained from a human donor in good health.

The V and J genes are TRBV7-2 and TRBJ1-5; no definite D call. V lost 1 base to trimming and J lost 1 base, with 11 bases between them. The CDR3 loop spans 16 amino acids. CDR1 SGHTA and CDR2 FQGNSA come from the germline V gene. Written as DNA, the CDR3 is TGTGCCAGCAGCTTAGTCGGGGTGGGGAGCAATCAGCCCCAGCATTTT. Its protein product is CASSLVGVGSNQPQHF.

This CDR3 reads CASSPEGQGNQPQHF. In DNA, the CDR3 is TGTGCCAGCAGCCCGGAAGGCCAGGGAAATCAGCCCCAGCATTTT. The rearrangement links TRBV7-9 to TRBJ1-5; tentative D call: TRBD1 (5 bases). Trimming took off 5 bases at V and 4 bases at J, with 15 bases between the two ends. Per germline, CDR1 SEHNR and CDR2 FQNEAQ (reference sequence). The CDR3 runs 15 residues.

V usage is TRBV20-1 and J usage is TRBJ2-1; no firm D call. V lost 1 base and J lost 6, with 4 bases in between. Germline V CDR1 and CDR2: DFQATT, SNEGSKA (reference sequence). The CDR3 length is 11 residues. CDR3 DNA: TGCAGTGCTAGAGGAGGCAATGAGCAGTTCTTC. It encodes CSARGGNEQFF.

The chain joins TRBV10-1 to TRBJ2-5, with TRBD1 matching over 7 bases. With V trimmed by 6 bases and J by 5 bases, 9 bases remained unmatched. Germline CDR1 is WNHNN and CDR2 is SYGVQD (reference sequence). The CDR3 consists of 14 residues. The CDR3 sequence is CASSPGTAGETQYF. Written as DNA, the CDR3 is TGCGCCAGCAGCCCCGGGACAGCCGGGGAGACCCAGTACTTC.

The chain has TRBV7-6 and TRBJ2-5; D remains unclear. The germline V gene has CDR1 SGHVS and CDR2 FNYEAQ. V lost 4 bases and J 4 bases, leaving 13 bases between the germline ends. The CDR3 spans 14 residues. CDR3 residues: CASSYLGSPETQYF. DNA of the CDR3: TGTGCCAGCAGCTACCTAGGCTCCCCAGAGACCCAGTACTTC.

The chain employs TRBV7-8 and TRBJ2-3, with 11 bases matching TRBD2. CDR1 is SGHVS, CDR2 FQNEAQ, per germline. The CDR3 spans 17 residues. The J segment lost 2 bases and the V segment lost 5 bases, leaving 9 bases of the junction unmatched. The CDR3 DNA follows: TGTGCCAGCAGCCCAGGGGGGACTAGCGGAATCACAGATACGCAGTATTTT. Translation: CASSPGGTSGITDTQYF.

The V gene is TRBV15, the J gene TRBJ2-1; D perhaps matches TRBD2 (6 bases). V was pared by 5 bases and J by 0 bases, with 14 bases between. The CDR3 sequence is 16 residues long. The germline CDR1 and CDR2 sequences are LNHNV and YYDKDF (reference sequence). Here the CDR3 DNA reads TGTGCCACCAGCCAGGGACTCTCGAGCTCCTACAATGAGCAGTTCTTC. Translating gives CATSQGLSSSYNEQFF.

The chain links TRBV7-2 to TRBJ2-5, with a possible D match to TRBD2 (6 bases). The CDR3 covers 13 residues. The germline V gene encodes CDR1 SGHTA and CDR2 FQGNSA. Trimming took 6 bases from V and 4 from J, leaving 12 bases between them. The DNA of the CDR3 is TGTGCCAGCAGTCAGACTAGACGAGAGACCCAGTACTTC. This encodes CASSQTRRETQYF.

V gene TRBV19 combines with J gene TRBJ1-5, with D uncertain. Germline V gives CDR1 LNHDA, CDR2 SQIVND (reference sequence). The CDR3 is made up of 14 amino acids. V gave up 4 bases and J gave up 5 bases, with 12 bases separating them. The CDR3 loop is CASSKSQEHQPQHF. As DNA, the CDR3 is TGTGCCAGTAGTAAAAGTCAGGAACATCAGCCCCAGCATTTT.

This clone has only one observation. J is TRBJ2-1 and V is TRBV11-3; 11 positions match TRBD2. The length of the CDR3 is 14 residues. From germline, CDR1 is SGHNT and CDR2 YENEEA. V shed 3 bases and J 10 bases; nucleotides not matched to a gene: 5. CDR3 in amino acids: CASSFSGRVEEQFF. For the CDR3, the DNA is TGTGCCAGCAGCTTTAGCGGGAGGGTGGAGGAGCAGTTCTTC.

The chain combines TRBV29-1 with TRBJ2-7; the D gene is possibly TRBD1 (5 bases). Germline lookup yields CDR1 SQVTM and CDR2 ANQGSEA. V lost 7 bases and J lost 5, with 12 bases in between. The CDR3 sequence is 11 residues long. DNA for the CDR3: TGCAGCGGGCGGCAGGGAAACGAGCAGTACTTC. This gives the protein CSGRQGNEQYF.

Points on this clone: One end of the junction does not line up with germline, which may come from a read error. The chain combines TRBV18 with TRBJ2-1, with 7 positions matching TRBD2. The CDR3 loop spans 16 amino acids. CDR1 KGHSH and CDR2 LQKENI come from the germline V gene. The CDR3 DNA is TGTGCCAGTTCACGCTCACGACTAGCTAGTTACAATGAGCAGTTCTTC. This gives the protein CASSRSRLASYNEQFF. Based on the CDR3 plus reference TRBV18 and TRBJ2-1, the full variable domain is NAGVMQNPRHLVRRRGQEARLRCSPMKGHSHVYWYRQLPEEGLKFMVYLQKENIIDESGMPKERFSAEFPKEGPSILRIQQVVRGDSAAYFCASSRSRLASYNEQFFGPGTRLTVL.

The V call is TRBV5-1, the J call TRBJ2-1, with 8 bases lining up with TRBD2. CDR3 length: 15 residues. Germline CDR1 SGHRS, CDR2 YFSETQ. Trimming at V came to 2 bases and at J to 6 bases, leaving 7 bases not matched to a gene. Here the CDR3 reads CASSLGAGEGNEQFF. The CDR3, as DNA: TGCGCCAGCAGCTTAGGAGCGGGAGAGGGCAATGAGCAGTTCTTC.

This sequence joins TRBV11-2 and TRBJ2-7; 10 nucleotides match TRBD2. This CDR3 is 14 amino acids long. The trim removed 6 bases at V and 5 bases at J, leaving 7 bases unmatched. Germline CDR1 reads SGHAT; CDR2 reads FQNNGV. For the CDR3, the DNA is TGTGCCAGCAGTCTAGCGGGAGCGGTAAACGAGCAGTACTTC. Translating it yields CASSLAGAVNEQYF.

This clone was seen once. This chain links TRBV19 with TRBJ2-2; 8 bases match TRBD1. With V trimmed by 3 bases and J by 6 bases, 6 bases remained unmatched. The CDR3 has 15 residues. CDR1 and CDR2 (germline): LNHDA, SQIVND (reference sequence). The CDR3 nucleotides are TGTGCCAGTAGTATGTTGGACAGGGACGCCGGGGAGCTGTTTTTT. Protein sequence: CASSMLDRDAGELFF.

DNA for the CDR3: TGTGCCAGCAGCTTTCATAGCACAGATACGCAGTATTTT. As protein: CASSFHSTDTQYF. The rearrangement uses TRBV11-3 and TRBJ2-3; no definite D call. V was trimmed by 3 bases and J by 0 bases, leaving 4 bases between them. The V gene's germline CDR1 is SGHNT and CDR2 YENEEA. The CDR3 consists of 13 residues.

V gene TRBV6-5 combines with J gene TRBJ1-2; the match to TRBD1 covers 7 bases. The CDR3 spans 14 residues. Germline V gives CDR1 MNHEY, CDR2 SVGAGI. The V and J ends lost 7 bases and 8 bases, in that order; junction bases with no gene match: 13. The CDR3 sequence is CASTIDRDQGGYTF. In DNA, the CDR3 is TGTGCCAGCACGATTGACAGGGACCAGGGCGGCTACACCTTC.

The chain employs TRBV4-2 and TRBJ2-7, with 8 nucleotides matching TRBD2. V lost 4 bases to trimming and J lost 7 bases; unmatched junction nucleotides: 9. CDR1 is LGHNA and CDR2 is YNFKEQ in the germline V gene. The CDR3 has 14 amino acids. The CDR3 bases are TGTGCCAGCAGCCCTGGACATCCGGGGGGGGAGCAGTACTTC. Translation gives CASSPGHPGGEQYF.

J is TRBJ1-5 and V is TRBV19; D is perhaps TRBD1 (6 bases). The V gene's germline CDR1 is LNHDA and CDR2 SQIVND (reference sequence). V was trimmed by 5 bases and J by 3 bases, leaving 11 bases between them. The CDR3 sequence is 14 residues long. CDR3 in DNA: TGTGCCAGTAGTCGCAGGGGTTTCAATCAGCCCCAGCATTTT. This codes for CASSRRGFNQPQHF. The full variable domain, rest sourced from reference TRBV19 and TRBJ1-5, is DGGITQSPKYLFRKEGQNVTLSCEQNLNHDAMYWYRQDPGQGLRLIYYSQIVNDFQKGDIAEGYSVSREKKESFPLTVTSAQKNPTAFYLCASSRRGFNQPQHFGDGTRLSIL.

This sequence joins TRBV9 and TRBJ2-2, with 7 bases lining up with TRBD1. V lost 3 bases to trimming and J lost 5 bases; unmatched junction nucleotides: 10. Germline V gives CDR1 SGDLS, CDR2 YYNGEE. The CDR3 loop spans 16 amino acids. DNA for the CDR3: TGTGCCAGCAGCGCCCACTCCAGACAGGGTACCGGGGAGCTGTTTTTT. Its translation: CASSAHSRQGTGELFF. Complete variable domain (other parts from reference TRBV9 and TRBJ2-2): DSGVTQTPKHLITATGQRVTLRCSPRSGDLSVYWYQQSLDQGLQFLIQYYNGEERAKGNILERFSAQQFPDLHSELNLSSLELGDSALYFCASSAHSRQGTGELFFGEGSRLTVL.

V is TRBV18 and J is TRBJ1-5; D gene unclear. The CDR3 sequence is 14 residues long. Per the germline V gene, CDR1 is KGHSH and CDR2 is LQKENI. The ends were cut back, 3 bases at V and 6 bases at J, with 12 bases in the middle. CDR3 nucleotide sequence: TGTGCCAGCTCACCCTACGGGGTCATTCAGCCCCAGCATTTT. Amino acids: CASSPYGVIQPQHF.

This chain links TRBV20-1 with TRBJ2-5; D unresolved. CDR1 is DFQATT and CDR2 is SNEGSKA in the germline V gene (reference sequence). The CDR3 runs to 10 residues. Trimming removed 3 bases at V and 4 bases at J, with 3 bases between. CDR3 sequence reads: CSASLETQYF. CDR3 DNA sequence: TGCAGTGCTAGCTTAGAGACCCAGTACTTC.

This chain links TRBV5-4 with TRBJ2-5; the D gene is possibly TRBD1 (6 bases). CDR1 is SGHNT and CDR2 is YYREEE in the germline V gene (reference sequence). The CDR3 totals 13 residues. V was cut by 6 bases and J by 2 bases, with 11 bases left in between. For the CDR3, the DNA is TGTGCCAGCACGCACGGACAGCAAGAGACCCAGTACTTC. Amino acid sequence: CASTHGQQETQYF.

As to this clone: Germline and junction disagree at one end, which may indicate a read error. V usage is TRBV4-2 and J usage is TRBJ2-7, with 10 bases fitting TRBD2. The germline V gene has CDR1 LGHNA and CDR2 YNFKEQ. There are 14 residues in the CDR3. CDR3 DNA: TGTGGCAGCAGCCCGGGACTAGCGACCTACGAGCAGTACTTC. Translating gives CGSSPGLATYEQYF.

V usage is TRBV4-3 and J usage is TRBJ2-7; no clear D. The germline V gene has CDR1 LGHNA and CDR2 YSLEER. Trimming took off 2 bases at V and 3 bases at J, with 11 bases between the two ends. CDR3 size: 14 residues. The DNA for the CDR3 is TGCGCCAGCAGCCAAACAACGTCCTTCTACGAGCAGTACTTC. It translates to CASSQTTSFYEQYF.

The chain has TRBV7-9 and TRBJ1-1; D perhaps matches TRBD1 (6 bases). V was clipped by 2 bases and J by 4 bases, with 11 bases between them. Germline-derived CDR1 and CDR2 are SEHNR and FQNEAQ (reference sequence). The CDR3 consists of 14 residues. CDR3: CASSLQGMGTEAFF. CDR3 DNA: TGTGCCAGCAGCTTACAGGGGATGGGCACTGAAGCTTTCTTT.

This clone has just one count. The chain joins TRBV5-4 to TRBJ2-7; D gene ambiguous. V gave up 4 bases and J gave up 3 bases, with 14 bases separating them. CDR1 is SGHNT, CDR2 YYREEE, per germline (reference sequence). The CDR3 contains 14 residues. CDR3 nucleotides: TGTGCCAGCAGCGTGGACCCTGAGATCTACGAGCAGTACTTC. This translates into CASSVDPEIYEQYF.

The gene calls are TRBV28 and TRBJ1-2; D not certain. The CDR3 has 13 amino acids. CDR1 and CDR2 (germline): MDHEN, SYDVKM. V lost 3 bases and J 4 bases, leaving 9 bases between the germline ends. CDR3 protein: CASSFRESYGYTF. In nucleotides, the CDR3 is TGTGCCAGCAGTTTTCGAGAGAGCTATGGCTACACCTTC.